This TCR beta chain was obtained from a study of shared clonotypes between healthy human individuals. Produced via immunoSEQ multiplex PCR; TCRdb's table is partial and in-frame only. The sample yields about 1.5 million clones, roughly 96% seen once. The CDR3 covers 13 residues. V was pared by 4 bases and J by 7 bases, with 11 bases between. The V gene's germline CDR1 is SGHTA and CDR2 FQGNSA. The TCR was taken from a man aged 25 to 40 in good health. The J gene is TRBJ2-1, the V gene TRBV7-2, with D hard to call. Sequencing was done on a sample of naive CD4+ T cells sorted from blood. Sample subset: CD45RA+ positively selected. This chain's CDR3 is CASSSEKDNEQFF. CDR3 DNA: TGTGCCAGCAGCTCTGAAAAAGATAATGAGCAGTTCTTC.